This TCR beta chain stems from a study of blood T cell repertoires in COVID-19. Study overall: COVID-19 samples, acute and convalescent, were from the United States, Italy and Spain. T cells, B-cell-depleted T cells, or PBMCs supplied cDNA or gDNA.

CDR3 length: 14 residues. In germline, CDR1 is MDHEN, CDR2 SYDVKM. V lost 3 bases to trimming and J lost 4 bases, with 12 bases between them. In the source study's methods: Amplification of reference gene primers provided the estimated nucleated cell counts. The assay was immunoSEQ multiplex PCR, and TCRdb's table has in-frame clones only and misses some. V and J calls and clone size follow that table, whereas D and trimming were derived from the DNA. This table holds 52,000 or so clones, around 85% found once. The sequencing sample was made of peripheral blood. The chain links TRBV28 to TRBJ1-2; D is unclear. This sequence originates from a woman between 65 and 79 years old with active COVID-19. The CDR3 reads CASSLEARTYGYTF. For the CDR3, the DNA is TGTGCCAGCAGTTTGGAGGCGAGGACCTATGGCTACACCTTC.